A single sample gave rise to the 23 T cell receptor beta chains below, sequenced in a study of shared clonotypes between healthy human individuals. Assay: immunoSEQ multiplex PCR; the TCRdb copy retains only in-frame clones and omits some. This table holds some 2,000,000 clones, about 95% found once. Specimen: naive CD4+ T cells sorted from blood. Documented subset: CD45RA+ positively selected. These TCRs come from a man younger than 35 in good health.

The V gene is TRBV28, the J gene TRBJ2-1, with 8 bases fitting TRBD1. Unmatched junction bases numbered 11, after V lost 4 bases and J lost 6 bases. The CDR3 has 16 residues. Germline-derived CDR1 and CDR2 are MDHEN and SYDVKM. CDR3: CASSSAGTGRLNEQFF. The CDR3 DNA reads as TGTGCCAGCAGTTCGGCTGGGACAGGACGGCTCAATGAGCAGTTCTTC. Full variable domain (rest looked up from reference TRBV28 and TRBJ2-1): DVKVTQSSRYLVKRTGEKVFLECVQDMDHENMFWYRQDPGLGLRLIYFSYDVKMKEKGDIPEGYSVSREKKERFSLILESASTNQTSMYLCASSSAGTGRLNEQFFGPGTRLTVL.

The chain carries TRBV7-9 and TRBJ1-4, with D maybe TRBD1 (6 bases). The V end lost 1 base, the J end lost 6 bases, and 12 bases lay between the germline ends. There are 15 residues in the CDR3. In germline, CDR1 is SEHNR, CDR2 FQNEAQ (reference sequence). This CDR3 is CASSLVSGADEKLFF. The CDR3 DNA sequence: TGTGCCAGCAGCTTAGTATCGGGGGCGGATGAAAAACTGTTTTTT.

Here the CDR3 DNA reads TGTGCCAGCGGGAGTAGCGGGGGGGCATTAGATACGCAGTATTTT. Translated, it gives CASGSSGGALDTQYF. This chain joins TRBV9 and TRBJ2-3, with 11 bases that match TRBD2. Germline loops: CDR1 SGDLS, CDR2 YYNGEE. V lost 7 bases to trimming and J lost 5 bases; unmatched junction nucleotides: 9. CDR3 length: 15 amino acids.

This chain joins TRBV7-2 and TRBJ2-3, with 10 bases matching TRBD2. This CDR3 is built from 16 residues. Per the germline V gene, CDR1 is SGHTA and CDR2 is FQGNSA. V dropped 3 bases and J dropped 0; count of bases not matched to a gene: 3. CDR3 nucleotide sequence: TGTGCCAGCAGCTTGAAACTAGCGGGAAGCACAGATACGCAGTATTTT. This gives the protein CASSLKLAGSTDTQYF.

The gene calls are TRBV18 and TRBJ1-5; D unresolved. From germline, CDR1 is KGHSH and CDR2 LQKENI. The CDR3 is 16 amino acids. V was cut by 0 bases and J by 4 bases, with 13 bases left in between. CDR3 in DNA: TGTGCCAGCTCACCACCGGGTTTTGGGAGTAATCAGCCCCAGCATTTT. Its translation is CASSPPGFGSNQPQHF.

J is TRBJ1-2 and V is TRBV7-9; D not certain. This CDR3 spans 13 amino acids. Germline CDR1 is SEHNR and CDR2 is FQNEAQ (reference sequence). V was trimmed by 6 bases and J by 7 bases, leaving 15 bases between them. DNA of the CDR3: TGTGCCAGCAGTTACCGGGATCTCCGTGGCTACACCTTC. Its translation is CASSYRDLRGYTF.

The chain has TRBV11-2 and TRBJ2-2, with 10 nucleotides matching TRBD2. CDR1 is SGHAT and CDR2 is FQNNGV in the germline V gene. The CDR3 has 17 amino acids. The V gene end was trimmed by 6 bases and the J gene end by 0 bases; junction bases not matched to a gene: 7. In DNA, the CDR3 is TGTGCCAGCAGACTAACTAGCGGGACAGCGAACACCGGGGAGCTGTTTTTT. Residues: CASRLTSGTANTGELFF.

The J gene is TRBJ2-3, the V gene TRBV11-2; D unresolved. V was clipped by 2 bases and J by 4 bases, with 4 bases between them. CDR1 SGHAT and CDR2 FQNNGV come from the germline V gene. This CDR3 is built from 12 residues. The CDR3: CASSLFPDTQYF. In nucleotides, the CDR3 is TGTGCCAGCAGCTTATTCCCAGATACGCAGTATTTT.

In its sample, this clone was seen once. The chain uses TRBV15 and TRBJ2-7; 9 bases are shared with TRBD1. This CDR3 comprises 15 residues. V shed 1 base, J shed 4 bases, and the junction held 5 bases outside the gene matches. In germline, CDR1 is LNHNV, CDR2 YYDKDF (reference sequence). CDR3: CATSRGRTGEYEQYF. The CDR3 DNA follows: TGTGCCACCAGCAGAGGAAGGACAGGGGAATACGAGCAGTACTTC. Drawing the rest from reference TRBV15 and TRBJ2-7, the complete variable domain is DAMVIQNPRYQVTQFGKPVTLSCSQTLNHNVMYWYQQKSSQAPKLLFHYYDKDFNNEADTPDNFQSRRPNTSFCFLDIRSPGLGDTAMYLCATSRGRTGEYEQYFGPGTRLTVT.

The rearrangement links TRBV6-1 to TRBJ1-5; D is perhaps TRBD1 (6 bases). The germline V gene encodes CDR1 MNHNS and CDR2 SASEGT. Trimming took off 3 bases at V and 6 bases at J, with 12 bases between the two ends. This CDR3 comprises 14 residues. CDR3 protein: CASSDQDSGQPQHF. In nucleotides, the CDR3 is TGTGCCAGCAGTGATCAGGACAGCGGTCAGCCCCAGCATTTT.

This clone is a singleton in its sample. The V and J genes are TRBV30 and TRBJ2-3, with TRBD1 identical over 8 bases. Per germline, CDR1 GTSNPN and CDR2 SVGIG (reference sequence). Unmatched junction bases numbered 12, after V lost 0 bases and J lost 10 bases. The CDR3 has 15 amino acids. This chain's CDR3 is CAWSVPSGGFFPQYF. In DNA form, the CDR3 reads TGTGCCTGGAGTGTACCTTCAGGGGGCTTTTTTCCGCAGTATTTT. Complete variable domain (other parts from reference TRBV30 and TRBJ2-3): SQTIHQWPATLVQPVGSPLSLECTVEGTSNPNLYWYRQAAGRGLQLLFYSVGIGQISSEVPQNLSASRPQDRQFILSSKKLLLSDSGFYLCAWSVPSGGFFPQYFGPGTRLTVL.

This chain connects TRBV2 to TRBJ2-1; D gene unclear. The CDR3 covers 13 residues. Germline V CDR1 and CDR2: SNHLY, FYNNEI. V was trimmed by 6 bases and J by 10 bases, leaving 16 bases between them. As DNA, the CDR3 is TGTGCCAGCAGGCCTTATACCATAGGGGAGCAGTTCTTC. Translation gives CASRPYTIGEQFF.

The chain has TRBV6-6 and TRBJ2-1, with 14 bases matching TRBD2. After removal of 5 bases from V and 8 bases from J, the junction contained 5 bases not matched to a gene. Germline V gene sequence: CDR1 MNHNY, CDR2 SVGAGI (reference sequence). The CDR3 runs to 15 residues. The CDR3 spells CASSIPGLAGDEQFF. CDR3 DNA sequence: TGTGCCAGCAGTATCCCGGGACTAGCGGGAGATGAGCAGTTCTTC.

The V gene is TRBV7-3, the J gene TRBJ1-1, with D unclear. The CDR3 covers 14 residues. The ends were cut back, 3 bases at V and 1 base at J, with 9 bases in the middle. CDR1 SGHTA and CDR2 FQGTGA come from the germline V gene. CDR3 nucleotides: TGTGCCAGCAGCTTGGACGGGCAGAACACTGAAGCTTTCTTT. Its translation is CASSLDGQNTEAFF.

The V and J genes are TRBV7-3 and TRBJ1-6; the D is unclear. CDR1 is SGHTA and CDR2 is FQGTGA in the germline V gene. The CDR3 is 13 residues long. V was cut by 2 bases and J by 6 bases, with 5 bases left in between. The CDR3 region has the DNA TGTGCCAGCAGCTTATTATCTAATTCACCCCTCCACTTT. This encodes CASSLLSNSPLHF.

This chain links TRBV27 with TRBJ2-1; 14 bases line up with TRBD2. Germline-derived CDR1 and CDR2 are MNHEY and SMNVEV (reference sequence). V lost 7 bases and J lost 0; bases outside the gene matches: 11. The CDR3 is 19 amino acids. CDR3: CASTKGGLAGEYSYNEQFF. In DNA form, the CDR3 reads TGTGCCAGCACTAAAGGGGGACTAGCGGGGGAATACTCCTACAATGAGCAGTTCTTC.

The chain joins TRBV6-1 to TRBJ1-3; TRBD1 agrees at 7 bases. The CDR3 length is 13 residues. V was clipped by 4 bases and J by 8 bases; unmatched bases: 5. The germline V gene has CDR1 MNHNS and CDR2 SASEGT. Here the CDR3 reads CASSGNRGYTIYF. The CDR3 DNA is TGTGCCAGCAGTGGGAACAGGGGATACACCATATATTTT.

The gene calls are TRBV18 and TRBJ2-7; 9 nucleotides agree with TRBD1. The CDR3 is made up of 14 amino acids. V shed 2 bases and J 5 bases; nucleotides not matched to a gene: 4. Germline lookup yields CDR1 KGHSH and CDR2 LQKENI. CDR3 sequence (DNA): TGTGCCAGCTCACCAGGGACAGGGAGCCACGAGCAGTACTTC. This translates into CASSPGTGSHEQYF. The variable domain in full, completed from reference TRBV18 and TRBJ2-7, reads NAGVMQNPRHLVRRRGQEARLRCSPMKGHSHVYWYRQLPEEGLKFMVYLQKENIIDESGMPKERFSAEFPKEGPSILRIQQVVRGDSAAYFCASSPGTGSHEQYFGPGTRLTVT.

The count of this clone is one. The rearrangement links TRBV28 to TRBJ2-1, with a weak D call TRBD1 (6 bases). With 1 base removed from V and 5 bases from J, the gap between germline ends came to 9 bases. CDR3 length: 14 residues. The germline CDR1 and CDR2 sequences are MDHEN and SYDVKM. The chain's CDR3 is CASSLSDRDNEQFF. The CDR3 bases are TGTGCCAGCAGTTTATCGGACAGAGACAATGAGCAGTTCTTC.

This clone was found once. This specimen includes other DNA sequences encoding the same CDR3. The chain uses TRBV5-1 and TRBJ1-6; 7 positions match TRBD1. This CDR3 region has 15 residues. The trim removed 0 bases at V and 3 bases at J, leaving 0 bases unmatched. Germline loops: CDR1 SGHRS, CDR2 YFSETQ. The CDR3 spells CASSLDRGYNSPLHF. Here the CDR3 DNA reads TGCGCCAGCAGCTTGGACAGGGGCTATAATTCACCCCTCCACTTT.

The chain joins TRBV30 to TRBJ1-1; a possible D gene is TRBD1 (5 bases). V dropped 2 bases and J dropped 4 bases, with 14 bases sitting between them. CDR1 is GTSNPN and CDR2 is SVGIG in the germline V gene (reference sequence). CDR3 length: 14 amino acids. CDR3 DNA sequence: TGTGCCTGGAGTTCAACAGGCGGCGCCACTGAAGCTTTCTTT. Its translation: CAWSSTGGATEAFF.

The rearrangement uses TRBV7-9 and TRBJ2-3, with TRBD1 matching 8 bases. Unmatched junction bases numbered 9, after V lost 8 bases and J lost 2 bases. The germline V gene has CDR1 SEHNR and CDR2 FQNEAQ (reference sequence). CDR3 length: 15 residues. CDR3 loop: CASSQGVSTTDTQYF. CDR3 DNA: TGTGCCAGCTCACAGGGGGTGTCGACCACAGATACGCAGTATTTT.

V gene TRBV30 combines with J gene TRBJ2-1; TRBD1 agrees at 8 bases. Trimming cost V 4 bases and J 8 bases; bases outside gene matches: 10. Germline assignment: CDR1 GTSNPN and CDR2 SVGIG (reference sequence). CDR3 length: 14 residues. As DNA, the CDR3 is TGTGCCTGGAACAGGGGGGAAGGGGCCGATGAGCAGTTCTTC. Protein sequence: CAWNRGEGADEQFF.